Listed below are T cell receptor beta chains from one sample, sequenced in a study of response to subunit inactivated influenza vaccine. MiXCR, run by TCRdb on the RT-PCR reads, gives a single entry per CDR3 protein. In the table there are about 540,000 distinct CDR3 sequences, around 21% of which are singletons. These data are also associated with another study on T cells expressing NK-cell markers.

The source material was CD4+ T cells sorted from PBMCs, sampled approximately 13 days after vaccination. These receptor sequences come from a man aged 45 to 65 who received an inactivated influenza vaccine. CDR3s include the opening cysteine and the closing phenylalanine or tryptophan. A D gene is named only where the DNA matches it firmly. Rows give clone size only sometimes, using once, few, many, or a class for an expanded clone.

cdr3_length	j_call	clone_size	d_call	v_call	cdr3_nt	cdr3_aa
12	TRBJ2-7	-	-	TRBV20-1	TGCAGTGCCCCGGACAGTTCCTACGAGCAGTACTTC	CSAPDSSYEQYF
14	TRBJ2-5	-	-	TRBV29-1	TGCAGCGTAGCGACACCGCAGGGTAGTGAGACCCAGTACTTC	CSVATPQGSETQYF
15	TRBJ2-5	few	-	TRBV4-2	TGTGCCAGCAGCCAACCAAGGAGTTCCGGGGAGACCCAGTACTTC	CASSQPRSSGETQYF
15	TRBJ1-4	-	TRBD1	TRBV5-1	TGCGCCAGCAGCTTCCAGGGGGCCAGTAATGAAAAACTGTTTTTT	CASSFQGASNEKLFF
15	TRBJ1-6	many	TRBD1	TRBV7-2	TGTGCCAGCAGCGGCGGGACAGGGTATAATTCACCCCTCCACTTT	CASSGGTGYNSPLHF
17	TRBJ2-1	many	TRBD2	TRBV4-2	TGTGCCAGCAGCCAGGGGACTAGCGGGGGGGTCCCCAATGAGCAGTTCTTC	CASSQGTSGGVPNEQFF
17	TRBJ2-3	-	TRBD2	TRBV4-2	TGTGCCAGCAGCCAAGATTGGGCTAGCGGGGCTCCAGATACGCAGTATTTT	CASSQDWASGAPDTQYF
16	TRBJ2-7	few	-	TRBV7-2	TGTGCCAGCAGCTTTGCCTCTTTAGCGGTCCTGGACGAGCAGTACTTC	CASSFASLAVLDEQYF
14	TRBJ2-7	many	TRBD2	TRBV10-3	TGTGCCATCAGCTCAAGCGGGAGTACCTACGAGCAGTACTTC	CAISSSGSTYEQYF
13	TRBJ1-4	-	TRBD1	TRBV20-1	TGCAGTGCTAAAGGGACAGGGCCCTACGGGCTGTTTTTT	CSAKGTGPYGLFF
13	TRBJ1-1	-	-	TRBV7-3	TGTGCCAGCAGCTTAAGCCAATCGGCTGAAGCTTTCTTT	CASSLSQSAEAFF
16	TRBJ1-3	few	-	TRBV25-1	TGTGCCAGCAGCCCCGGGACGGCAAACTCTGGAAACACCATATATTTT	CASSPGTANSGNTIYF
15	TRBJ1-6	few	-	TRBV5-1	TGCGCCAGCAGCTTGTATCAGGATCCTTCTTCACCCCTCCACTTT	CASSLYQDPSSPLHF
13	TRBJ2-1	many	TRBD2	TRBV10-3	TGTGCCATCGGGATAGCGGGGAACAATGAGCAGTTCTTC	CAIGIAGNNEQFF
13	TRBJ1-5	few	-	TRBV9	TGTGCCAGCAGCGTAGGGCAGGCACAGCCCCAGCATTTT	CASSVGQAQPQHF
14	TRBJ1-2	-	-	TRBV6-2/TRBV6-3	TGTGCCAGCAGTTACCCGGGCGACGGCTATGGCTACACCTTC	CASSYPGDGYGYTF
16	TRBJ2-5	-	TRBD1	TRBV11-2	TGTGCCAGCAGCACCTACAGGGGATCGGACCAAGAGACCCAGTACTTC	CASSTYRGSDQETQYF
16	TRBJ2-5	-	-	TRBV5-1	TGCGCCAGCAGCGACCCCCGAGCGGGTCTGCAAGAGACCCAGTACTTC	CASSDPRAGLQETQYF
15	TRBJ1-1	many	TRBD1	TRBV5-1	TGCGCCAGCAAATACCGGGACAGGGGGAACACTGAAGCTTTCTTT	CASKYRDRGNTEAFF
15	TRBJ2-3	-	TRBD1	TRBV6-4	TGTGCCAGCAGTTGGGACAGGGGGCGCGGAGATACGCAGTATTTT	CASSWDRGRGDTQYF